What follows are 18 T cell receptor beta chains derived from one specimen sequenced in a study of blood T cells in healthy people across ages (dated by TCRdb to the mid-2010s). The library was prepared using 5' RACE. The sequencing machine was an Illumina HiSeq 2500. The second PCR ran for about 6 to 11 cycles and used a J-beta primer mix along with a sample-barcoded 5' primer. The public reads were reanalyzed by TCRdb: fastp trimming at Q25, MiXCR alignment, in-frame beta chains only. Rows with one shared CDR3 protein collapse into an entry with the most common genes and DNA. The sample table contains about 1.7 million distinct CDR3 sequences; only one count was recorded for roughly 27% of them. The leading ten clones occupy less than 9.5% of the sample. Sequenced: blood. These receptor sequences come from a young woman in good health.

This clonotype was picked up a small number of times. The CDR3 protein is CASSYGTPVGGANYGYTF. CDR3 sequence (DNA): TGTGCCAGCAGTTACGGGACTCCCGTAGGGGGAGCTAACTATGGCTACACCTTC. The rearrangement joins TRBV6-5 to TRBJ1-2; the D gene is possibly TRBD1 (6 bases). The CDR3 length is 18 residues. V lost 2 bases to trimming and J lost 0 bases, with 19 bases between them. Germline V gene lookup returns CDR1 MNHEY and CDR2 SVGAGI.

The genes are TRBV7-6 and TRBJ1-4, with a weak D call TRBD1 (5 bases). CDR3 length: 18 residues. The germline V and J ends were trimmed by 1 base and 1 base, with 16 bases remaining between them. CDR1 is SGHVS, CDR2 FNYEAQ, per germline. CDR3 in amino acids: CASSLGAGGVVTNEKLFF. CDR3 nucleotide sequence: TGTGCCAGCAGCTTAGGGGCAGGAGGGGTTGTAACTAATGAAAAACTGTTTTTT.

This sequence joins TRBV27 and TRBJ2-3; D possibly corresponds to TRBD2 (7 bases). The CDR3 contains 20 residues. Between the trimmed V and J ends, which lost 4 bases and 4 bases, there was a span of 30 bases. Germline V gives CDR1 MNHEY, CDR2 SMNVEV (reference sequence). The CDR3 sequence: CASSWGLAGPGRRGSDTQYF. DNA of the CDR3: TGTGCCAGCAGTTGGGGGTTAGCGGGCCCCGGGCGAAGGGGGTCAGATACGCAGTATTTT.

This clonotype has a handful of counts. The CDR3 region is CASSQDLAGTGGSGANVLTF. CDR3 sequence (DNA): TGCGCCAGCAGCCAAGATTTAGCGGGGACAGGGGGCTCTGGGGCCAACGTCCTGACTTTC. The V and J genes are TRBV4-3 and TRBJ2-6, with TRBD1 matching over 11 bases. The germline CDR1 and CDR2 sequences are LGHNA and YSLEER. The V segment lost 0 bases and the J segment 0 bases; nucleotides outside the gene matches: 7. CDR3 length: 20 residues.

This clonotype was detected ten times or more. The chain employs TRBV5-6 and TRBJ2-5; D not resolved. Trimming removed 4 bases from V and 2 bases from J, with 12 bases in between. In germline, CDR1 is SGHDT, CDR2 YYEEEE. The CDR3 has 14 amino acids. The CDR3 protein is CASSPRVIQETQYF. The CDR3 nucleotides read TGTGCCAGCAGCCCTCGGGTCATTCAAGAGACCCAGTACTTC.

Points on this clonotype: A much larger clone differs by one base, so this may be a read error. V is TRBV7-9 and J is TRBJ2-1; D tentatively fits TRBD1 or TRBD2 (6 bases each). The CDR3 has 16 residues. CDR1 and CDR2 from the germline V gene are SEHNR and FQNEAQ (reference sequence). CDR3 residues: CAGSLGGTPRYNEQFF. DNA for the CDR3: TGTGCCGGCAGCTTAGGGGGGACCCCGAGGTACAATGAGCAGTTCTTC.

This chain uses TRBV11-2 with TRBJ1-2, with a weak D call TRBD1 (6 bases). The CDR3 runs 15 residues. V was pared by 1 base and J by 4 bases, with 13 bases between. CDR1 is SGHAT and CDR2 is FQNNGV in the germline V gene. CDR3 DNA sequence: TGTGCCAGCAGCTTAGGTTCGTCAGGGGCCTATGGCTACACCTTC. It codes for CASSLGSSGAYGYTF.

This rearrangement joins TRBV9 to TRBJ2-5; D not certain. V was clipped by 0 bases and J by 5 bases, with 14 bases between them. The CDR3 has 15 amino acids. Per the germline V gene, CDR1 is SGDLS and CDR2 is YYNGEE. CDR3 sequence: CASSVAEGSSETQYF. CDR3 DNA: TGTGCCAGCAGCGTAGCTGAAGGGTCGTCCGAGACCCAGTACTTC.

CDR3 nucleotide sequence: TGTGCCAGCAGCCAAGGATCCCAGAAGGCGCAGTATTTT. Translation: CASSQGSQKAQYF. The V call is TRBV3-1, the J call TRBJ2-3; D unresolved. This CDR3 has 13 residues. Trimming shortened V by 1 base and J by 10 bases, and 12 bases separated the two germline ends. Germline CDR1 reads LGHDT; CDR2 reads YNNKEL (reference sequence).

With respect to this clonotype: A much more abundant neighbour one base away suggests this may be a read error. In nucleotides, the CDR3 is TGCAGCGTTGGACTACCGATTCAGGGGACCCAGTACTTC. Translating it yields CSVGLPIQGTQYF. The rearrangement uses TRBV29-1 and TRBJ2-5, with D possibly being TRBD1 or TRBD2 (5 bases each). V was clipped by 4 bases and J by 7 bases, with 16 bases between them. Germline V gene lookup returns CDR1 SQVTM and CDR2 ANQGSEA. This CDR3 region has 13 residues.

This chain links TRBV6-2 or TRBV6-3 with TRBJ2-7; D is undetermined. The CDR3 consists of 12 residues. Trimming removed 7 bases from V and 11 bases from J, with 18 bases in between. Germline V gives CDR1 MNHEY, CDR2 SVGEGT. CDR3 DNA: TGTGCCAGCAAAGACGACCGGGCTCCGGAGTACTTC. The encoded protein is CASKDDRAPEYF.

This chain links TRBV11-2 with TRBJ1-4; D is unresolved. Trimming pared 5 bases from V and 10 bases from J, leaving 14 bases between. Per germline, CDR1 SGHAT and CDR2 FQNNGV. The CDR3 length is 13 residues. CDR3 bases: TGTGCCAGCAGCCGGGCGGGCGCCGGAAAACTGTTTTTT. This gives the protein CASSRAGAGKLFF.

Concerning this clonotype: The junction differs from germline at one of its ends, possibly a read error. The chain carries TRBV4-1 and TRBJ2-1, with 15 bases identical to TRBD2. Germline CDR1 reads MGHRA; CDR2 reads YSYEKL. The CDR3 consists of 22 residues. The chain's CDR3 is CASSQGGGRGLAGGLSYNEQFF. CDR3 nucleotides: TGCGCCAGCAGCCAAGGGGGAGGCCGGGGACTAGCGGGGGGACTCTCCTATAATGAGCAGTTCTTC.

This rearrangement joins TRBV4-1 to TRBJ1-4; no clear D gene. Per the germline V gene, CDR1 is MGHRA and CDR2 is YSYEKL. The V end was cut by 4 bases, the J end by 3 bases, with 15 bases between. CDR3 length: 16 residues. The CDR3 is CASSREGPSANEKLFF. DNA for the CDR3: TGCGCCAGCAGCCGGGAAGGGCCCAGCGCTAATGAAAAACTGTTTTTT.

The chain employs TRBV7-2 and TRBJ2-1, with 13 bases fitting TRBD2. Germline V gene data show CDR1 as SGHTA and CDR2 as FQGNSA. The V segment lost 5 bases and the J segment 6 bases; nucleotides outside the gene matches: 7. CDR3 length: 16 amino acids. Here the CDR3 DNA reads TGTGCCAGCAGCATAGGGACTAGCGGGAAGCTCAATGAGCAGTTCTTC. Its protein product is CASSIGTSGKLNEQFF.

This clonotype was counted only a few times. As DNA, the CDR3 is TGCGCCAGCAGCCATGAGGACAGAGCCACTGAAGCTTTCTTT. This translates into CASSHEDRATEAFF. The chain recombines TRBV5-1 with TRBJ1-1; TRBD1 is a possible D gene (6 bases). V lost 4 bases, J lost 4 bases, and 14 bases lay in between. CDR3 length: 14 residues. Germline V lookup: CDR1 SGHRS, CDR2 YFSETQ.

V gene TRBV12-3 or TRBV12-4 combines with J gene TRBJ1-4, with D possibly matching TRBD1 (6 bases). V was cut by 7 bases and J by 2 bases, with 17 bases left in between. This CDR3 has 16 residues. In DNA form, the CDR3 reads TGTGCCAGCAATACTGGGGGGCTGGGGACTAATGAAAAACTGTTTTTT. Translating it yields CASNTGGLGTNEKLFF.

This clonotype was counted between two and nine times. The chain links TRBV20-1 to TRBJ2-7, with 7 bases matching TRBD1. The germline CDR1 and CDR2 sequences are DFQATT and SNEGSKA (reference sequence). The CDR3 contains 12 residues. V lost 5 bases and J lost 4; bases outside the gene matches: 5. The CDR3 DNA follows: TGCAGTGCTTCACAGGGGAAGTACGAGCAGTACTTC. It encodes CSASQGKYEQYF.